This TCR beta chain was profiled in a study of blood T cell repertoires in COVID-19. Study context: Sites in the United States, Italy and Spain provided acute and convalescent COVID-19 samples. Sources were T cells, B-cell-depleted T cells, or PBMCs; the material itself was cDNA or gDNA.

Some clones are missing from TCRdb's copy, which holds only in-frame ones; the method was immunoSEQ multiplex PCR. This table has about 440,000 clones, 90% appearing once. Membership in each cohort depended on participant-reported clinical history. Either two negative PCRs, clearance, or symptom resolution qualified Cohort 3 donors as recovered. The CDR3 runs to 15 residues. V shed 8 bases and J 0 bases; nucleotides not matched to a gene: 4. The germline CDR1 and CDR2 sequences are SGHRS and YFSETQ. This clonotype originated in a man aged 18 to 29 who had recovered from COVID-19. V gene TRBV5-1 combines with J gene TRBJ2-1; TRBD2 matches 11 bases. Sequencing used PBMCs or T cells enriched from blood (not recorded which). This CDR3 reads CASYSGGASYNEQFF. CDR3 coding DNA: TGCGCCAGTTATAGCGGGGGGGCCTCCTACAATGAGCAGTTCTTC.